This T cell receptor beta chain derives from a study of blood T cells in healthy people across ages. Whole-study findings and limits: Compared with aged donors, long-lived donors showed fewer expanded clones, suggesting selection. As age increased, TCR beta diversity per million T cells fell in a roughly linear fashion.

To note about this clonotype: No antigen is known for it.

Next came a second PCR, run for about 7 to 12 cycles, which used a sample-barcoded 5' primer along with a J-beta primer mix. Each single sample gave us at least 2.5 million CDR3-containing paired-end reads. MiXCR was run by TCRdb on the 5' RACE reads, yielding one entry per CDR3 protein. This repertoire shows almost 300,000 distinct CDR3 sequences, around 29% found once; its top ten account for 29%. V was pared by 0 bases and J by 0 bases, with 12 bases between. CDR1 is LGHNA, CDR2 YNFKEQ, per germline. CDR3 size: 16 residues. The chain employs TRBV4-2 and TRBJ2-7; D gene ambiguous. The clonotype comes from a woman in her 70s in good health. The sequencing input was blood. CDR3 nucleotides: TGTGCCAGCAGCCAAGACCCTGATGCGAGCTCCTACGAGCAGTACTTC. Its protein is CASSQDPDASSYEQYF.